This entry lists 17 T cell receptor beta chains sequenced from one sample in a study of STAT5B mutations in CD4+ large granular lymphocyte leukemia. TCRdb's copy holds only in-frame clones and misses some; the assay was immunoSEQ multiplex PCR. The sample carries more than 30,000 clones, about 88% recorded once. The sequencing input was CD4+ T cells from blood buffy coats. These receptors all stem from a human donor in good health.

CDR3 in DNA: TGTGCCAGCAGTCCCCTTTCCGGTACCAACACCGGGGAGCTGTTTTTT. Translated: CASSPLSGTNTGELFF. This chain connects TRBV25-1 to TRBJ2-2, with D unclear. V was clipped by 5 bases and J by 2 bases, with 15 bases between them. The length of the CDR3 is 16 residues. The germline V gene has CDR1 MGHDK and CDR2 SYGVNS.

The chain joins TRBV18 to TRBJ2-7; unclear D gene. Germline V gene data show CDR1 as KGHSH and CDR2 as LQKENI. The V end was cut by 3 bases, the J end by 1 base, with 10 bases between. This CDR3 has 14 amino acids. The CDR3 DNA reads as TGTGCCAGCTCACCTGGTTCACAATCCTACGAGCAGTACTTC. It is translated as CASSPGSQSYEQYF. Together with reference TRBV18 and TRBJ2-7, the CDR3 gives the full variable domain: NAGVMQNPRHLVRRRGQEARLRCSPMKGHSHVYWYRQLPEEGLKFMVYLQKENIIDESGMPKERFSAEFPKEGPSILRIQQVVRGDSAAYFCASSPGSQSYEQYFGPGTRLTVT.

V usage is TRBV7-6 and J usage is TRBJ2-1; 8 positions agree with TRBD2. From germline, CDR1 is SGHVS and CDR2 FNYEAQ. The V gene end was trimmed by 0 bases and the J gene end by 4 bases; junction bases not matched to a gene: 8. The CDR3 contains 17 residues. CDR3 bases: TGTGCCAGCAGCTTAGCGCGAGGTAGCGGGGCGTACAATGAGCAGTTCTTC. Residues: CASSLARGSGAYNEQFF. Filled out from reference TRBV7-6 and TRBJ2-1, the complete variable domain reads GAGVSQSPRYKVTKRGQDVALRCDPISGHVSLYWYRQALGQGPEFLTYFNYEAQQDKSGLPNDRFSAERPEGSISTLTIQRTEQRDSAMYRCASSLARGSGAYNEQFFGPGTRLTVL.

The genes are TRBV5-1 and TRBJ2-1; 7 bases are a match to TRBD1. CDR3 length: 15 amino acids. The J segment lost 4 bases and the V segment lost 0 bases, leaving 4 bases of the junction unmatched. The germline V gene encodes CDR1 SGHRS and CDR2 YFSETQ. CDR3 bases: TGCGCCAGCAGCTTGGGCCGGGACAGATACAATGAGCAGTTCTTC. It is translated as CASSLGRDRYNEQFF.

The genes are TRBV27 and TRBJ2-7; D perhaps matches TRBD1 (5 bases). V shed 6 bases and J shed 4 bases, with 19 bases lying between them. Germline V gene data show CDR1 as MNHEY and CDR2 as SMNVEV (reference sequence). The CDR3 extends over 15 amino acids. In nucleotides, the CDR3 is TGTGCCAGCAGGCAGTTTAGAGACAGTTTATACGAGCAGTACTTC. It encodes CASRQFRDSLYEQYF.

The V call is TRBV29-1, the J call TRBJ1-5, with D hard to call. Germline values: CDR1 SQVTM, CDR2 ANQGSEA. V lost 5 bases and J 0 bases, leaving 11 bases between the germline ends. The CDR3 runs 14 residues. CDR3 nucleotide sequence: TGCAGCGTTACGGACGGCGATAGCAATCAGCCCCAGCATTTT. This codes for CSVTDGDSNQPQHF.

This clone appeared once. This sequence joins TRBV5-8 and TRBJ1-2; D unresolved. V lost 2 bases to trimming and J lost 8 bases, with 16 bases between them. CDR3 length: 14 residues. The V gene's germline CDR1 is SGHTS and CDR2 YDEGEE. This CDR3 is CASSFRFTARGYTF. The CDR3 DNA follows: TGTGCCAGCAGCTTTCGTTTTACAGCACGGGGCTACACCTTC.

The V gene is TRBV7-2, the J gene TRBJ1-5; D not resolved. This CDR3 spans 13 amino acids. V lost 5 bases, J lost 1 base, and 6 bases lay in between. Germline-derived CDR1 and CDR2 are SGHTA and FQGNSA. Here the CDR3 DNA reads TGTGCCAGCAGCCAAGACAGCAATCAGCCCCAGCATTTT. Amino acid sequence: CASSQDSNQPQHF.

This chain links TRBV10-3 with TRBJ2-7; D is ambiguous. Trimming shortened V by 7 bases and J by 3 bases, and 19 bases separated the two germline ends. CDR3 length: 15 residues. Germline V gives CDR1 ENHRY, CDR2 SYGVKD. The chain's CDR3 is CAIKPAGLSGYEQYF. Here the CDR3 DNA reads TGTGCCATCAAACCGGCCGGCCTATCGGGCTACGAGCAGTACTTC.

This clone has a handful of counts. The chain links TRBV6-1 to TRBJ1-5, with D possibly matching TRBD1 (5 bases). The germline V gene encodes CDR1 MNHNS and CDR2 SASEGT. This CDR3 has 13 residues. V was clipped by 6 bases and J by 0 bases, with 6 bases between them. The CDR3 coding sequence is TGTGCCAGCAGAGGGGATAGCAATCAGCCCCAGCATTTT. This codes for CASRGDSNQPQHF.

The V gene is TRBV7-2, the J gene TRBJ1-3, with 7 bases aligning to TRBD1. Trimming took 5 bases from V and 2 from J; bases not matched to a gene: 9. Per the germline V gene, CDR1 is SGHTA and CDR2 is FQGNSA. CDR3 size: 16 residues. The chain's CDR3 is CASSLTSTGAGNTIYF. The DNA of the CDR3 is TGTGCCAGCAGCCTTACCTCAACAGGGGCTGGAAACACCATATATTTT.

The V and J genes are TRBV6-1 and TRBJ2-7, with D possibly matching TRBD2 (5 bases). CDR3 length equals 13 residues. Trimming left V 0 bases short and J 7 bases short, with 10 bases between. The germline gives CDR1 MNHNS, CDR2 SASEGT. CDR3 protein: CASSEAWRVEQYF. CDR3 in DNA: TGTGCCAGCAGTGAAGCATGGCGGGTGGAGCAGTACTTC.

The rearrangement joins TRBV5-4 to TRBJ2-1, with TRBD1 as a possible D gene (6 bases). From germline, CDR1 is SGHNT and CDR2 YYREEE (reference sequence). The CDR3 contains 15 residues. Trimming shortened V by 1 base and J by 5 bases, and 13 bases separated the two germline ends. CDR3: CASSLRAGENNEQFF. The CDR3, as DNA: TGTGCCAGCAGCTTGCGGGCAGGGGAGAACAATGAGCAGTTCTTC.

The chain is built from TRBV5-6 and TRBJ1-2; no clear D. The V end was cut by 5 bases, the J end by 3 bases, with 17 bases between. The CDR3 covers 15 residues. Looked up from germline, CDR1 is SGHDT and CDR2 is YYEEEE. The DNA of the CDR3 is TGTGCCAGCAGTTCAGGTTCTGCAGAGTACTATGGCTACACCTTC. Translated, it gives CASSSGSAEYYGYTF.

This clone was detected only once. CDR3 in amino acids: CASSRQGSDTEAFF. CDR3 coding DNA: TGTGCCAGCAGTAGACAGGGATCGGACACTGAAGCTTTCTTT. V and J are TRBV7-9 and TRBJ1-1; 7 bases fit TRBD1. Germline CDR1 is SEHNR and CDR2 is FQNEAQ (reference sequence). V trimming: 6 bases; J trimming: 3 bases; junction bases outside the gene matches: 7. The CDR3 loop spans 14 amino acids.

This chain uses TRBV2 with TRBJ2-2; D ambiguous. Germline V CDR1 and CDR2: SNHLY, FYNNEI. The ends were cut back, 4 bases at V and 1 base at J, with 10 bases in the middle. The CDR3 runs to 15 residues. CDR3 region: CASSGKAGNTGELFF. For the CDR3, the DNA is TGTGCCAGCAGTGGGAAGGCAGGGAACACCGGGGAGCTGTTTTTT.

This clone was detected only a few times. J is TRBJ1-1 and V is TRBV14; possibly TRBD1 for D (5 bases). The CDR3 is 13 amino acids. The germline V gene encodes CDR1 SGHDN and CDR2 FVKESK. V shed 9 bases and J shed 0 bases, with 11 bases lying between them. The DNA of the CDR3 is TGTGCCAGTGCGACAGAGGTGAACACTGAAGCTTTCTTT. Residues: CASATEVNTEAFF.